These T cell receptor beta chains were read from a single sample in a study of CXCR3-negative and CXCR3-positive naive CD8 T cells. Using the 5' RACE reads, TCRdb records one entry per CDR3 protein without DNA. Seen in this sample are over 70,000 distinct CDR3 sequences; the ten most common clones hold less than 0.85%. The sequenced sample was naive CXCR3+ CD8+ T cells from blood. Every receptor here comes from a human donor in good health. Some clones in this sample may be carry-over from other donors' samples. CDR3s include the opening cysteine and the closing phenylalanine or tryptophan.

V	J	length	CDR3
TRBV15	TRBJ2-6	15	CASREGNSGANVLTF
TRBV27	TRBJ2-1	14	CASSLSPSGNEQFF
TRBV10-3	TRBJ2-1	16	CAISWPSGGGADEQFF
TRBV6-6	TRBJ1-5	14	CASSFTAVNQPQHF
TRBV5-1	TRBJ2-7	16	CASSLEMAGGLYEQYF
TRBV7-2	TRBJ2-3	17	CASSTDPLESPTDTQYF
TRBV28	TRBJ2-1	12	CASSFGRNEQFF
TRBV7-8	TRBJ2-5	14	CASSRPLGRETQYF
TRBV28	TRBJ2-1	15	CASSQGQWGYNEQFF
TRBV14	TRBJ2-3	15	CASSQDYRDTDTQYF
TRBV3-1	TRBJ2-1	18	CASSQDFIAGGRGREQFF
TRBV13	TRBJ2-7	14	CASSRLIPSYEQYF
TRBV7-9	TRBJ2-5	16	CASSPGRTYDEETQYF
TRBV29-1	TRBJ1-2	15	CSVSNSRDRNYGYTF
TRBV23-1	TRBJ2-3	16	CASSQSCQGGTDTQYF
TRBV15	TRBJ1-4	16	CATSAQAGGLNEKLFF
TRBV4-3	TRBJ1-4	15	CASSRTGSFDEKLFF
TRBV12-3/TRBV12-4	TRBJ2-2	16	CASSPDLSANTGELFF
TRBV7-6	TRBJ1-1	14	CASSPPGQFTEDFF
TRBV7-8	TRBJ2-1	16	CASSLEPGSSYNEQSF
TRBV9	TRBJ1-5	14	CASSVGDRVEPQHF
TRBV7-9	TRBJ1-6	15	CASSLVRTGMSPLHF
TRBV20-1	TRBJ2-7	13	CSASEREAPAPHF
TRBV20-1	TRBJ2-3	16	CSASLGGRANTDTQYF
TRBV13	TRBJ1-4	16	CASSLGLLSTNEKLFF
TRBV5-6	TRBJ2-3	19	CASSGENPGTSGPTDTQYF
TRBV7-9	TRBJ2-3	16	CASSPRTSGVTDTQYF
TRBV6-5	TRBJ2-5	15	CASSRTGSLGETQYF
TRBV28	TRBJ2-5	13	CASYDRVGETQYF
TRBV15	TRBJ1-5	15	CATSNTFSSNQPQHF
TRBV4-2	TRBJ2-1	16	CASSEPGLAIYNEQFF